This TCR beta chain was found in a study of PD-L1 blockade in urothelial cancer. About the study: Every 3 weeks, patients received intravenous atezolizumab 1,200 mg, beginning 2014. Male sex and bladder-origin urothelial cancer characterized about 90% of the roughly 30 patients. The patients had undergone anywhere from 0 to 3 prior chemotherapy regimens.

The V end lost 0 bases, the J end lost 2 bases, and 14 bases lay between the germline ends. The germline V gene has CDR1 LNHNV and CDR2 YYDKDF (reference sequence). The CDR3 has 16 residues. The method was immunoSEQ multiplex PCR; TCRdb's version includes in-frame clones alone and lacks a portion of them. The sample records some 50,000 clones, approximately 88% being singletons. The time point denotes: pretreatment peripheral blood. Locally advanced or metastatic urothelial carcinoma was present in patients. The material sequenced was PBMCs, taken around atezolizumab (anti-PD-L1) treatment. This TCR was sampled from a woman aged 55-75 years with urothelial cancer. The genes are TRBV15 and TRBJ2-7; D is unclear. Here the CDR3 DNA reads TGTGCCACCAGCAGAGATCCCCCTCCAGGAACCTACGAGCAGTACTTC. Amino acid sequence: CATSRDPPPGTYEQYF.